One sample yielded the 10 T cell receptor beta chains listed below, sequenced in a study of cytomegalovirus exposure and HLA in healthy donors. The repertoire was sequenced with immunoSEQ multiplex PCR; TCRdb's copy has only in-frame clones and lacks some. Found here are some 130,000 clones, 84% of them singletons; the top ten hold 1.4%. Sequenced material: PBMCs. These receptors originate from a woman aged 25-40 years in good health and CMV-seronegative.

V usage is TRBV7-6 and J usage is TRBJ1-1; tentative D call: TRBD1 (5 bases). CDR1 and CDR2 (germline): SGHVS, FNYEAQ. V shed 2 bases and J shed 2 bases, with 12 bases lying between them. The CDR3 is made up of 15 amino acids. CDR3 residues: CASSLHPGPNTEAFF. CDR3 nucleotides: TGTGCCAGCAGCTTACATCCAGGGCCTAACACTGAAGCTTTCTTT.

This chain connects TRBV5-4 to TRBJ2-3, with a tentative D call TRBD2 (6 bases). The V gene lost 4 bases and the J gene lost 1 base, with 13 bases spanning the gap. In germline, CDR1 is SGHNT, CDR2 YYREEE (reference sequence). The CDR3 has 15 residues. The CDR3 DNA is TGTGCCAGCAGCCCCGGGGGACTCCGCACAGATACGCAGTATTTT. It specifies CASSPGGLRTDTQYF.

This chain joins TRBV2 and TRBJ1-1, with 8 nucleotides matching TRBD1. The V and J ends lost 6 bases and 6 bases, in that order; junction bases with no gene match: 6. The CDR3 totals 13 residues. The germline gives CDR1 SNHLY, CDR2 FYNNEI. The CDR3 loop is CASRGDRLAEAFF. In DNA, the CDR3 is TGTGCCAGCAGAGGGGACAGGTTAGCTGAAGCTTTCTTT.

The V call is TRBV5-1, the J call TRBJ1-4; D is unresolved. This CDR3 has 15 residues. The ends were cut back, 4 bases at V and 4 bases at J, with 14 bases in the middle. CDR1 is SGHRS, CDR2 YFSETQ, per germline. CDR3 nucleotide sequence: TGCGCCAGCAGCGTGGAGGCTCGGAGTAATGAAAAACTGTTTTTT. Its protein is CASSVEARSNEKLFF.

This clone has more than one count but fewer than ten. The chain has TRBV11-1 and TRBJ1-5; perhaps TRBD1 as D (6 bases). V was cut by 2 bases and J by 1 base, with 18 bases left in between. The CDR3 contains 18 residues. Germline values: CDR1 SGHAT, CDR2 FQDESV (reference sequence). The CDR3 nucleotides are TGTGCCAGCAGCTTACGATTGGCAGGGGCTTGGAGCAATCAGCCCCAGCATTTT. Encoded protein: CASSLRLAGAWSNQPQHF.

J is TRBJ1-4 and V is TRBV20-1, with 8 bases aligning to TRBD1. The trim removed 5 bases at V and 10 bases at J, leaving 3 bases unmatched. This CDR3 comprises 11 residues. CDR1 is DFQATT, CDR2 SNEGSKA, per germline (reference sequence). CDR3: CSASDRGKLFF. The DNA for the CDR3 is TGCAGTGCTTCCGACAGGGGAAAACTGTTTTTT.

This clone is a singleton in its sample. The chain recombines TRBV7-2 with TRBJ2-3; D not resolved. CDR1 is SGHTA, CDR2 FQGNSA, per germline. This CDR3 spans 13 amino acids. V gave up 4 bases and J gave up 3 bases, with 8 bases separating them. CDR3 residues: CASSSEKTDTQYF. The CDR3 DNA is TGTGCCAGCAGCTCCGAGAAAACAGATACGCAGTATTTT.

The rearrangement joins TRBV4-1 to TRBJ1-4; the D gene is possibly TRBD1 (5 bases). V was clipped by 1 base and J by 7 bases, with 13 bases between them. Germline assignment: CDR1 MGHRA and CDR2 YSYEKL. CDR3 length: 15 residues. The CDR3 is CASSQGDRGGEKLFF. The CDR3 DNA follows: TGCGCCAGCAGCCAAGGGGACCGGGGAGGTGAAAAACTGTTTTTT.

The genes are TRBV28 and TRBJ1-2, with D possibly being TRBD1 (5 bases). Trimming took 6 bases from V and 7 from J, leaving 21 bases between them. The length of the CDR3 is 15 residues. The germline CDR1 and CDR2 sequences are MDHEN and SYDVKM. CDR3 protein: CASSLTSGISRGYTF. In nucleotides, the CDR3 is TGTGCCAGCAGCCTAACTTCAGGGATATCGCGTGGCTACACCTTC.

The rearrangement joins TRBV18 to TRBJ1-6, with D unclear. This CDR3 spans 13 amino acids. V was cut by 4 bases and J by 9 bases, with 10 bases left in between. Germline V gene sequence: CDR1 KGHSH, CDR2 LQKENI. DNA of the CDR3: TGTGCCAGCTCACGAACCAACAGTTCACCCCTCCACTTT. Translated: CASSRTNSSPLHF. The full variable domain, rest sourced from reference TRBV18 and TRBJ1-6, is NAGVMQNPRHLVRRRGQEARLRCSPMKGHSHVYWYRQLPEEGLKFMVYLQKENIIDESGMPKERFSAEFPKEGPSILRIQQVVRGDSAAYFCASSRTNSSPLHFGNGTRLTVT.